The 22 T cell receptor beta chains listed next were all sequenced from one sample in a study of cytomegalovirus exposure and HLA in healthy donors. Repertoires were generated with immunoSEQ multiplex PCR, while TCRdb's copy carries only in-frame clones and drops some. Among about 130,000 clones listed, 90% to 95% were seen once. The sample comprised PBMCs. These receptor sequences come from a woman under 30 in good health and CMV-seronegative.

This sequence joins TRBV9 and TRBJ2-5, with D tentatively TRBD2 (6 bases). This CDR3 contains 14 residues. The germline gives CDR1 SGDLS, CDR2 YYNGEE. Trimming took 1 base from V and 5 from J, leaving 12 bases between them. The CDR3 DNA sequence: TGTGCCAGCAGCGTACGCGGGGTACAGGAGACCCAGTACTTC. Translating gives CASSVRGVQETQYF.

The gene calls are TRBV28 and TRBJ2-5; D might be TRBD2 (7 bases). This CDR3 is 15 amino acids long. Trimming took 2 bases from V and 4 from J, leaving 14 bases between them. The germline V gene encodes CDR1 MDHEN and CDR2 SYDVKM. The CDR3 DNA follows: TGTGCCAGCAGTTTAAGGGGGGGGGCCTCAGAGACCCAGTACTTC. Encoded protein: CASSLRGGASETQYF.

The CDR3 DNA reads as TGTGCCAGCAACCCACAGGGGGGAGATGAGCAGTTCTTC. Translated: CASNPQGGDEQFF. The rearrangement links TRBV5-6 to TRBJ2-1, with 8 positions matching TRBD1. V trimming: 6 bases; J trimming: 8 bases; junction bases outside the gene matches: 7. Germline V gene data show CDR1 as SGHDT and CDR2 as YYEEEE. CDR3 size: 13 residues.

The chain uses TRBV6-5 and TRBJ1-1; D uncertain. The CDR3 runs 13 residues. In germline, CDR1 is MNHEY, CDR2 SVGAGI. V lost 7 bases and J lost 1, with 10 bases in between. CDR3 sequence (DNA): TGTGCCAGCATTACTCGGGGGAACACTGAAGCTTTCTTT. Amino acid sequence: CASITRGNTEAFF.

This rearrangement joins TRBV28 to TRBJ2-3; TRBD2 matches at 9 bases. CDR1 and CDR2 from the germline V gene are MDHEN and SYDVKM. The CDR3 consists of 15 residues. Trimming cost V 6 bases and J 2 bases; bases outside gene matches: 6. This CDR3 reads CASSQTSGNTDTQYF. The CDR3 DNA follows: TGTGCCAGCAGCCAGACTAGCGGTAACACAGATACGCAGTATTTT. The entire variable domain, with the rest obtained from reference TRBV28 and TRBJ2-3, is as follows: DVKVTQSSRYLVKRTGEKVFLECVQDMDHENMFWYRQDPGLGLRLIYFSYDVKMKEKGDIPEGYSVSREKKERFSLILESASTNQTSMYLCASSQTSGNTDTQYFGPGTRLTVL.

The J gene is TRBJ2-3, the V gene TRBV20-1, with no clear D. The CDR3 covers 11 residues. V dropped 4 bases and J dropped 6 bases, with 8 bases sitting between them. Germline CDR1 is DFQATT and CDR2 is SNEGSKA (reference sequence). CDR3 coding DNA: TGCAGTGCTATTCTCCTGGATACGCAGTATTTT. This codes for CSAILLDTQYF.

The chain joins TRBV4-1 to TRBJ2-1; 8 bases agree with TRBD2. CDR3 length: 17 residues. CDR1 MGHRA and CDR2 YSYEKL come from the germline V gene. Unmatched junction bases numbered 7, after V lost 0 bases and J lost 3 bases. This chain's CDR3 is CASSQDFPGGIYNEQFF. The CDR3 DNA follows: TGCGCCAGCAGCCAAGATTTCCCGGGGGGGATCTACAATGAGCAGTTCTTC.

The chain uses TRBV9 and TRBJ2-1, with TRBD2 matching over 7 bases. Germline values: CDR1 SGDLS, CDR2 YYNGEE. Trimming at V came to 2 bases and at J to 5 bases, leaving 7 bases not matched to a gene. This CDR3 region has 15 residues. The CDR3 loop is CASSVRVLADNEQFF. The DNA of the CDR3 is TGTGCCAGCAGCGTTAGGGTGCTAGCGGACAATGAGCAGTTCTTC.

The chain links TRBV6-5 to TRBJ2-1, with TRBD2 matching 11 bases. Germline loops: CDR1 MNHEY, CDR2 SVGAGI. The CDR3 runs 15 residues. Trimming at V came to 4 bases and at J to 5 bases, leaving 4 bases not matched to a gene. The CDR3 protein is CASSSLAGGDNEQFF. CDR3 DNA sequence: TGTGCCAGCAGTTCCTTAGCGGGGGGGGACAATGAGCAGTTCTTC.

The rearrangement links TRBV28 to TRBJ2-1, with no clear D. The V gene lost 5 bases and the J gene lost 6 bases, with 20 bases spanning the gap. The CDR3 is 16 amino acids. The germline CDR1 and CDR2 sequences are MDHEN and SYDVKM. CDR3 amino acids: CASSPPAARGSNEQFF. The CDR3 region has the DNA TGTGCCAGCAGTCCCCCCGCGGCACGAGGTTCCAATGAGCAGTTCTTC.

CDR3 sequence reads: CASRLAGDYEQYF. The DNA of the CDR3 is TGTGCCAGTAGACTAGCGGGAGACTACGAGCAGTACTTC. The chain recombines TRBV19 with TRBJ2-7; 11 nucleotides align to TRBD2. The CDR3 sequence is 13 residues long. The germline V gene has CDR1 LNHDA and CDR2 SQIVND (reference sequence). V was clipped by 6 bases and J by 3 bases; unmatched bases: 1.

The rearrangement links TRBV15 to TRBJ2-4; possibly TRBD1 for D (6 bases). Trimming cost V 5 bases and J 6 bases, with 17 bases left between them. Germline V lookup: CDR1 LNHNV, CDR2 YYDKDF (reference sequence). The CDR3 covers 15 residues. The CDR3, as DNA: TGTGCCACCAGCCCCCAAAGCCAAGGGGGAAACATTCAGTACTTC. Translated, it gives CATSPQSQGGNIQYF.

This clone occurred once. This chain links TRBV18 with TRBJ1-1, with TRBD1 matching 7 bases. CDR3 length equals 13 residues. J gave up 8 bases and V 6 bases, and 9 bases lay outside the gene matches. Germline CDR1 is KGHSH and CDR2 is LQKENI. The CDR3, as DNA: TGTGCCAGCTCCGGGGGACAGCGGTTAGAAGCTTTCTTT. Amino acids: CASSGGQRLEAFF.

The V call is TRBV7-8, the J call TRBJ1-4; 11 bases agree with TRBD1. The CDR3 length is 15 residues. CDR1 and CDR2 (germline): SGHVS, FQNEAQ. Trimming at V came to 6 bases and at J to 7 bases, leaving 7 bases not matched to a gene. The CDR3 DNA sequence: TGTGCCAGCAGTGCCGGGACAGGGGGAGGTGAAAAACTGTTTTTT. Amino acids: CASSAGTGGGEKLFF.

This sequence joins TRBV27 and TRBJ1-3, with D possibly matching TRBD1 (6 bases). CDR1 is MNHEY, CDR2 SMNVEV, per germline (reference sequence). The V end lost 5 bases, the J end lost 1 base, and 18 bases lay between the germline ends. The CDR3 is made up of 17 amino acids. The CDR3 loop is CASSLQGPDFSGNTIYF. CDR3 in DNA: TGTGCCAGCAGTCTACAGGGCCCAGACTTTTCTGGAAACACCATATATTTT.

In this sample, this clone turned up once. The chain combines TRBV7-8 with TRBJ2-6; TRBD1 matches at 9 bases. Germline V gene data show CDR1 as SGHVS and CDR2 as FQNEAQ. V shed 3 bases, J shed 0 bases, and the junction held 6 bases outside the gene matches. The CDR3 length is 18 residues. The CDR3 DNA reads TGTGCCAGCAGCTTTACCGTGACAGGGGGCTCTGGGGCCAACGTCCTGACTTTC. This codes for CASSFTVTGGSGANVLTF.

The chain employs TRBV11-2 and TRBJ2-2, with 8 bases identical to TRBD2. Germline V gene data show CDR1 as SGHAT and CDR2 as FQNNGV. CDR3 length equals 17 residues. The V segment lost 4 bases and the J segment 8 bases; nucleotides outside the gene matches: 15. CDR3 region: CASSSPPGGVLRGELFF. The CDR3 DNA sequence: TGTGCCAGCAGCTCCCCCCCGGGGGGGGTCCTTAGGGGGGAGCTGTTTTTT.

The V gene is TRBV6-1, the J gene TRBJ1-5; 9 bases fit TRBD1. The CDR3 is made up of 14 amino acids. The junction had 6 bases not matched to a gene; V was cut back by 5 bases and J by 7 bases. The germline V gene has CDR1 MNHNS and CDR2 SASEGT. CDR3 bases: TGTGCCAGCAGTTCGGGACAGGGTATCCAGCCCCAGCATTTT. Translating gives CASSSGQGIQPQHF.

V and J are TRBV5-1 and TRBJ2-1, with TRBD2 matching over 7 bases. CDR1 SGHRS and CDR2 YFSETQ come from the germline V gene. The CDR3 is 16 residues long. J lost 3 bases, V lost 4 bases, and 10 bases had no gene match. The CDR3 sequence is CASSPGAGTNYNEQFF. The CDR3 region has the DNA TGCGCCAGCAGCCCAGGTGCCGGGACTAACTACAATGAGCAGTTCTTC.

The V gene is TRBV28, the J gene TRBJ2-2; D perhaps matches TRBD2 (5 bases). The CDR3 contains 19 residues. Germline CDR1 and CDR2: MDHEN and SYDVKM. Trimming cost V 5 bases and J 2 bases, with 24 bases left between them. CDR3 DNA sequence: TGTGCCAGCAGTACGGAGGACGGACTCAGGACTGGTAACACCGGGGAGCTGTTTTTT. This translates into CASSTEDGLRTGNTGELFF.

The CDR3 coding sequence is TGCGCCAGCAGCCAGACACTAGCGGGAGGGACAGATACGCAGTATTTT. It encodes CASSQTLAGGTDTQYF. This rearrangement joins TRBV4-1 to TRBJ2-3; the match to TRBD2 covers 13 bases. Trimming at V came to 3 bases and at J to 3 bases, leaving 3 bases not matched to a gene. Germline CDR1 and CDR2: MGHRA and YSYEKL. This CDR3 is built from 16 residues.

Only one count was recorded for this clone. The chain is built from TRBV30 and TRBJ1-5, with D possibly being TRBD1 (5 bases). CDR3 size: 13 residues. V lost 8 bases and J lost 3, with 14 bases in between. The germline V gene has CDR1 GTSNPN and CDR2 SVGIG (reference sequence). CDR3 bases: TGTGCCGGCGCAGGGCAGAACAATCAGCCCCAGCATTTT. It codes for CAGAGQNNQPQHF.